This T cell receptor beta chain was found in a study of OX40 agonist ivuxolimab in advanced cancers. Study-wide background: Patients were treated with intravenous ivuxolimab, dosed at 0.01 to 10 mg/kg and infused every 2 weeks.

The CDR3 is made up of 15 amino acids. V lost 0 bases and J 8 bases, leaving 15 bases between the germline ends. Germline CDR1 is SGDLS and CDR2 is YYNGEE. Clones were sequenced by immunoSEQ multiplex PCR, and TCRdb holds only the in-frame ones, with some missing. The table records over 30,000 clones, roughly 77% of them present only once. Specimen: CD4+ or CD8+ T cells sorted from blood, collected in a trial of the OX40 agonist ivuxolimab. This TCR derives from an adult with an advanced solid tumor such as melanoma, head and neck, liver or kidney cancer. V gene TRBV9 combines with J gene TRBJ2-1, with a possible D match to TRBD1 (7 bases). The DNA for the CDR3 is TGTGCCAGCAGCGTAGAACAGGGGAGGATTTATGAGCAGTTCTTC. Translating gives CASSVEQGRIYEQFF.